The rows below give T cell receptor beta chains drawn from one sample of a study of blood T cells in healthy people across ages. One entry per CDR3 protein results from TCRdb running MiXCR on the 5' RACE reads. The data show about 1.5 million distinct CDR3 sequences, approximately 42% seen once. The source material was blood. The receptors were gathered from a woman aged 18-29 years in good health. CDR3s include the opening cysteine and the closing phenylalanine or tryptophan. The D gene is left open where the match is weak. Some rows mark clone size as missing; the rest say once, few, many or name a class of expanded clone.

abundance,j_gene,d_gene,v_gene,CDR3aa,CDR3nt
-,TRBJ2-1,-,TRBV6-5,CASSYDPGNEQFF,TGTGCCAGCAGTTATGACCCCGGCAATGAGCAGTTCTTC
-,TRBJ1-6,-,TRBV6-4,CASSESLGPPLHF,TGTGCCAGCAGTGAATCATTGGGACCACCCCTCCACTTT
few,TRBJ2-3,TRBD2,TRBV12-3/TRBV12-4,CASSSSGAADTQYF,TGTGCCAGCAGCTCTAGCGGGGCCGCAGATACGCAGTATTTT
-,TRBJ2-6,TRBD1,TRBV29-1,CSAPPWTGLSGANVLTF,TGCAGCGCCCCTCCCTGGACAGGCCTCTCTGGGGCCAACGTCCTGACTTTC
few,TRBJ2-3,-,TRBV28,CASRELAGLRDTQYF,TGTGCCTCCCGGGAACTGGCGGGGCTAAGGGATACGCAGTATTTT
-,TRBJ2-7,TRBD2,TRBV20-1,CSATTSGRDSYNEQYF,TGCAGTGCCACGACTAGCGGGAGGGACTCCTACAATGAGCAGTACTTC
-,TRBJ2-7,TRBD1,TRBV4-1,CASSPLTGDKSSYNEQYF,TGCGCCAGCAGCCCTTTAACAGGGGACAAAAGCTCCTACAATGAGCAGTACTTC
-,TRBJ2-2,TRBD2,TRBV12-3/TRBV12-4,CASRASFDKRGVTNTGELFF,TGTGCCAGCAGAGCGTCCTTTGATAAGCGGGGGGTTACGAACACCGGGGAGCTGTTTTTT
-,TRBJ2-1,TRBD2,TRBV7-9,CASSRTSDYNEQFF,TGTGCCAGCAGCCGGACTAGCGACTACAATGAGCAGTTCTTC
-,TRBJ2-7,TRBD2,TRBV6-5,CASGLAGDSFGREQYF,TGTGCCAGCGGGCTAGCGGGAGATTCTTTTGGTCGCGAGCAGTACTTC
-,TRBJ2-1,TRBD2,TRBV27,CASSLYWGGVNEQFF,TGTGCCAGCAGTTTATATTGGGGGGGGGTGAATGAGCAGTTCTTC
few,TRBJ1-2,TRBD1,TRBV7-6,CASSPRTGTDEGYTF,TGTGCCAGCAGCCCCCGGACAGGGACGGACGAAGGCTACACCTTC
few,TRBJ1-2,-,TRBV10-3,CATAGDDYGYTF,TGTGCCACCGCGGGTGACGACTATGGCTACACCTTC
few,TRBJ1-1,-,TRBV28,CASRQPGPNTEAFF,TGTGCCAGCCGTCAACCCGGGCCGAACACTGAAGCTTTCTTT
-,TRBJ2-7,-,TRBV20-1,CSARERRRRADNEQYF,TGCAGTGCTAGAGAGAGAAGGCGGAGAGCTGACAATGAGCAGTACTTC
-,TRBJ1-2,-,TRBV2,CASNSGSPNYGYTF,TGTGCCAGCAACTCAGGATCCCCTAACTATGGCTACACCTTC
few,TRBJ2-1,-,TRBV3-1,CASTRHNEQFF,TGTGCCAGCACCCGACACAATGAGCAGTTCTTC
-,TRBJ2-1,-,TRBV12-3/TRBV12-4,CASTKTSFNEQFF,TGTGCCAGCACTAAAACTAGTTTCAATGAGCAGTTCTTC
-,TRBJ2-6,-,TRBV30,CAGTGGAGANVLTF,TGTGCTGGTACTGGGGGAGCTGGGGCCAACGTCCTGACTTTC
few,TRBJ2-1,TRBD2,TRBV18,CASSPLLAGYNEQFF,TGTGCCAGCTCACCATTACTAGCGGGATACAATGAGCAGTTCTTC
-,TRBJ2-2,TRBD1,TRBV20-1,CSAKGGQGSTGELFF,TGCAGTGCCAAGGGGGGACAGGGGAGCACCGGGGAGCTGTTTTTT
few,TRBJ2-7,-,TRBV27,CASSLSITGRAYEQYF,TGTGCCAGCAGTTTATCGATAACGGGACGGGCCTACGAGCAGTACTTC
few,TRBJ2-4,-,TRBV11-2,CASSSPLTQGRAKNIQYF,TGTGCCAGCAGCTCCCCCTTAACACAGGGTCGGGCCAAAAACATTCAGTACTTC
-,TRBJ2-1,TRBD1,TRBV29-1,CSVEDPTGANEQFF,TGCAGCGTTGAAGATCCTACAGGGGCGAACGAGCAGTTCTTC
-,TRBJ2-1,-,TRBV12-5,CASAYPKDSYEQFF,TGTGCTAGTGCCTACCCTAAGGACTCCTACGAGCAGTTCTTC
-,TRBJ2-7,-,TRBV29-1,CSGGGNYEQYF,TGCAGCGGTGGGGGGAACTACGAGCAGTACTTC
-,TRBJ2-7,TRBD1,TRBV5-4,CASSLGGGQGLNEQYF,TGTGCCAGCAGCTTGGGAGGGGGACAGGGTCTCAACGAGCAGTACTTC
few,TRBJ1-2,-,TRBV6-4,CASSDSAGVSNYGYTF,TGTGCCAGCAGTGACTCGGCAGGGGTCTCGAACTATGGCTACACCTTC
-,TRBJ2-7,TRBD1,TRBV15,CATSRVAGGYNEQYF,TGTGCCACCAGCAGAGTGGCAGGGGGATACAATGAGCAGTACTTC
-,TRBJ2-1,-,TRBV20-1,CSATGLDNNEQFF,TGCAGTGCTACGGGGCTAGATAACAATGAGCAGTTCTTC
once,TRBJ1-6,-,TRBV12-3/TRBV12-4,CASSLAGALGNPPLHF,TGTGCCAGCAGTTTAGCAGGGGCGTTGGGTAATCCACCCCTCCACTTT
many,TRBJ1-2,TRBD1,TRBV6-1,CASSVTGDYGYTF,TGTGCCAGCAGCGTAACAGGGGACTATGGCTACACCTTC
few,TRBJ2-7,TRBD1,TRBV29-1,CSVEGPQGADEQYF,TGCAGCGTTGAGGGCCCTCAGGGGGCCGACGAGCAGTACTTC
-,TRBJ2-7,TRBD1,TRBV20-1,CSARDPDRAVGSYEQYF,TGCAGTGCTAGAGACCCGGACAGGGCGGTAGGGTCCTACGAGCAGTACTTC
-,TRBJ2-5,TRBD2,TRBV5-6,CASSEREPYQETQYF,TGTGCCAGCAGCGAGCGGGAACCTTACCAAGAGACCCAGTACTTC
few,TRBJ2-1,-,TRBV10-3,CAISESASSYNEQFF,TGTGCCATCAGTGAGTCGGCGTCCTCCTACAATGAGCAGTTCTTC
few,TRBJ2-3,-,TRBV2,CASWQADRDTQYF,TGTGCCAGCTGGCAAGCGGACCGAGATACGCAGTATTTT
-,TRBJ2-3,TRBD2,TRBV12-3/TRBV12-4,CASRLAGTPDTQYF,TGTGCCAGCAGACTAGCGGGGACACCAGATACGCAGTATTTT
-,TRBJ1-5,-,TRBV6-5,CASSRAGPRQPQHF,TGTGCCAGCTCTCGCGCAGGGCCCCGTCAGCCCCAGCATTTT
-,TRBJ1-1,-,TRBV18,CASSPVIGPEAFF,TGTGCCAGCTCACCAGTTATTGGGCCTGAAGCTTTCTTT
-,TRBJ1-1,TRBD1,TRBV7-2,CASSLGPGQSYTEAFF,TGTGCCAGCAGCTTAGGCCCGGGACAGAGCTACACTGAAGCTTTCTTT
-,TRBJ2-5,-,TRBV7-8,CASSLVVVKPQETQYF,TGTGCCAGCAGCTTAGTGGTGGTAAAACCTCAAGAGACCCAGTACTTC
-,TRBJ2-7,TRBD1,TRBV29-1,CSVGAGGDEQYF,TGCAGCGTTGGGGCAGGGGGAGACGAGCAGTACTTC
-,TRBJ2-7,TRBD1,TRBV10-3,CAITTGVPYEQYF,TGTGCCATCACGACAGGGGTCCCCTACGAGCAGTACTTC
few,TRBJ2-3,TRBD2,TRBV10-1,CASSGTSGSLPPPDTRYF,TGCGCCAGCAGTGGAACTAGCGGGAGTCTTCCCCCCCCAGATACGCGGTATTTT
-,TRBJ1-4,-,TRBV20-1,CSAAFQGSGEKLFF,TGCAGTGCCGCCTTCCAAGGCTCTGGTGAAAAACTGTTTTTT
-,TRBJ2-1,-,TRBV14,CASSPSGGVPYNEQFF,TGTGCCAGCAGCCCAAGTGGCGGGGTCCCTTACAATGAGCAGTTCTTC
few,TRBJ1-2,TRBD1,TRBV6-1,CASSGRDRPNYGYTF,TGTGCCAGCAGTGGAAGGGACAGGCCGAACTATGGCTACACCTTC
few,TRBJ1-2,-,TRBV20-1,CSARDSGRSYGYTF,TGCAGTGCTAGAGATTCAGGGAGGTCCTATGGCTACACCTTC
-,TRBJ2-7,-,TRBV11-2,CASSVLATNEQYF,TGTGCCAGCAGCGTACTAGCAACCAATGAGCAGTACTTC
-,TRBJ2-7,-,TRBV11-2,CASSPSGDTSEQYF,TGTGCCAGCAGCCCATCGGGGGACACCAGCGAGCAGTACTTC
-,TRBJ2-4,TRBD2,TRBV3-1,CASSPASLAGSKNIQYF,TGTGCCAGCAGCCCTGCTTCGCTAGCGGGTTCCAAAAACATTCAGTACTTC
-,TRBJ1-5,TRBD1,TRBV12-3/TRBV12-4,CASSFAPGQINQPQHF,TGTGCCAGCAGTTTTGCGCCGGGACAGATCAATCAGCCCCAGCATTTT
few,TRBJ2-7,-,TRBV12-3/TRBV12-4,CASSFLSTTYEQYF,TGTGCCAGCAGTTTCCTCTCTACGACCTACGAGCAGTACTTC
-,TRBJ1-5,TRBD1,TRBV9,CASSPHRDSHNQPQHF,TGTGCCAGCAGCCCTCACCGGGACAGCCACAATCAGCCCCAGCATTTT
few,TRBJ1-2,-,TRBV10-3,CAISVGTVYGYTF,TGTGCCATCAGTGTAGGGACGGTTTATGGCTACACCTTC
-,TRBJ1-4,-,TRBV3-1,CASSLTWAATNEKLFF,TGTGCCAGCAGCCTCACGTGGGCAGCAACTAATGAAAAACTGTTTTTT
-,TRBJ1-5,-,TRBV6-1,CASSEPGRREYQPQHF,TGTGCCAGCAGTGAGCCGGGACGGAGGGAGTATCAGCCCCAGCATTTT
-,TRBJ1-4,-,TRBV28,CASSLLRATNEKLFF,TGTGCCAGCAGCCTCTTGAGGGCAACTAATGAAAAACTGTTTTTT
few,TRBJ1-1,TRBD1,TRBV28,CASDRGGYTEAFF,TGTGCCAGCGACAGGGGAGGGTACACTGAAGCTTTCTTT